Sequencing of this T cell receptor beta chain was carried out in a study of blood T cell repertoires in COVID-19. This clone was detected only a few times. Some clones are missing from TCRdb's copy, which holds only in-frame ones; the method was immunoSEQ multiplex PCR. The sample has around 230,000 clones; 82% are singletons. V lost 1 base to trimming and J lost 3 bases, with 9 bases between them. This CDR3 is built from 14 residues. Germline V gene data show CDR1 as SGHTA and CDR2 as FQGNSA. The TCR was taken from a woman aged 55-70 years with active or convalescent COVID-19. The sample comprised peripheral blood. This sequence joins TRBV7-2 and TRBJ1-2; tentative D call: TRBD1 (6 bases). The CDR3 DNA reads as TGTGCCAGCAGCTTAGGGGCAGGGGACTATGGCTACACCTTC. Protein sequence: CASSLGAGDYGYTF.